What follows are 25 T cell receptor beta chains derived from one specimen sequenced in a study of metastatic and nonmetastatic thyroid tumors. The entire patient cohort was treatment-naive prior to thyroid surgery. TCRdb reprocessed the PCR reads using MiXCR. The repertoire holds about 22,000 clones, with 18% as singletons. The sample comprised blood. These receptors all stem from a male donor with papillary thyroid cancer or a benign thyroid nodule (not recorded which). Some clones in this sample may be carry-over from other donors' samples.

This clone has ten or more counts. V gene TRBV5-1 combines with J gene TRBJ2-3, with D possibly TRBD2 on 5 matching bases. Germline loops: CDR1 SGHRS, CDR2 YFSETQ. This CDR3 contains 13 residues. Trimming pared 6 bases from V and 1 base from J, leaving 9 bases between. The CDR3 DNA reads TGCGCCAGCACGGAGGCCGGCACAGATACGCAGTATTTT. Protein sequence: CASTEAGTDTQYF.

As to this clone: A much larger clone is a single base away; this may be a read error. CDR3 sequence: CASSFTLTGYTEASF. CDR3 in DNA: TGTGCCAGCAGCTTTACCCTGACAGGGTACACTGAAGCTTCCTTT. The rearrangement uses TRBV5-5 and TRBJ1-1; the match to TRBD1 covers 7 bases. Germline loops: CDR1 SGHKS, CDR2 YYEKEE (reference sequence). The length of the CDR3 is 15 residues.

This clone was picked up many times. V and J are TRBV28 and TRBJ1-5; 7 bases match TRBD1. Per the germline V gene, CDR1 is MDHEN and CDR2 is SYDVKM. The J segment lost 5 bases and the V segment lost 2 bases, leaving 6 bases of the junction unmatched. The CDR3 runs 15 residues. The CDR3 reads CASSLHRQGYQPQHF. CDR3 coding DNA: TGTGCCAGCAGTTTACATCGACAGGGCTATCAGCCCCAGCATTTT. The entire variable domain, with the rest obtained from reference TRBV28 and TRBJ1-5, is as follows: DVKVTQSSRYLVKRTGEKVFLECVQDMDHENMFWYRQDPGLGLRLIYFSYDVKMKEKGDIPEGYSVSREKKERFSLILESASTNQTSMYLCASSLHRQGYQPQHFGDGTRLSIL.

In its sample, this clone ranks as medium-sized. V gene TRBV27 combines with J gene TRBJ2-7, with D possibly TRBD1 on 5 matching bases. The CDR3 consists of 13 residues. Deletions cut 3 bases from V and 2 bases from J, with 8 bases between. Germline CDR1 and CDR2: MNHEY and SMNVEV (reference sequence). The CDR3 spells CASSFGRAYEQYF. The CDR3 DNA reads TGTGCCAGCAGTTTTGGCAGGGCCTACGAGCAGTACTTC.

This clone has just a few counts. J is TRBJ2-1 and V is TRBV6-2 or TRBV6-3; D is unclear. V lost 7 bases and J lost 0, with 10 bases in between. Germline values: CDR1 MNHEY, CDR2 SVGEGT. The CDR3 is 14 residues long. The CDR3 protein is CASTRLASYNEQFF. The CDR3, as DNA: TGTGCCAGCACCCGACTCGCCTCCTACAATGAGCAGTTCTTC.

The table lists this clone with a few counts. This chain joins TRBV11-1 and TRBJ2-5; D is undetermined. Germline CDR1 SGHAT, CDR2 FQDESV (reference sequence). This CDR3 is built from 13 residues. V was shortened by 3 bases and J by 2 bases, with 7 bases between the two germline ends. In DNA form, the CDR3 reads TGTGCCAGCAGCTTTTCGGGTCAAGAGACCCAGTACTTC. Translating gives CASSFSGQETQYF.

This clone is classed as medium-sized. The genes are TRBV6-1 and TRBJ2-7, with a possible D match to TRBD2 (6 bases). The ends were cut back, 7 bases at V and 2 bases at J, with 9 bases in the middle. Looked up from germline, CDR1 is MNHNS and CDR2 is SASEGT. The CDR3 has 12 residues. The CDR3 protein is CASKTGAYEQYF. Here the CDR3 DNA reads TGTGCCAGCAAAACGGGAGCCTACGAGCAGTACTTC.

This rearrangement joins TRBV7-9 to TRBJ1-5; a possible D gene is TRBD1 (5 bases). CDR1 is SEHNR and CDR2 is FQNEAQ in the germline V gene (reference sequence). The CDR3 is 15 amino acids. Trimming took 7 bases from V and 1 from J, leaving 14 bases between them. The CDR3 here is CASIPDWGSNQPQHF. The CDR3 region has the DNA TGTGCCAGCATTCCCGATTGGGGGAGCAATCAGCCCCAGCATTTT.

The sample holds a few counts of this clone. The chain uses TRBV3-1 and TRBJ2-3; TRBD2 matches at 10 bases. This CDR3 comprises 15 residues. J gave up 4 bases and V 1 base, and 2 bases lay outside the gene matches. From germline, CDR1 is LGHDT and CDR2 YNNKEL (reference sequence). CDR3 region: CASSQVLAGADTQYF. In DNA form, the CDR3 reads TGTGCCAGCAGCCAAGTTCTAGCGGGAGCAGATACGCAGTATTTT.

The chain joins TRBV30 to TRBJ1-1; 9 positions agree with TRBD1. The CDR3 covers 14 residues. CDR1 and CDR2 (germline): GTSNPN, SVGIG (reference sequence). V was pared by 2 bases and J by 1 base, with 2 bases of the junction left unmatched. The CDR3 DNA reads TGTGCCTGGAGTCCGGGACAGGGGAACACTGAAGCTTTCTTT. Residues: CAWSPGQGNTEAFF.

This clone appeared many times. The CDR3 DNA reads as TGTGCCTGGAGTGTAGGAGGAATCGATGAAAAACTGTTTTTT. It yields the protein CAWSVGGIDEKLFF. The V call is TRBV30, the J call TRBJ1-4, with D hard to call. V lost 0 bases and J 6 bases, leaving 11 bases between the germline ends. The germline V gene encodes CDR1 GTSNPN and CDR2 SVGIG (reference sequence). This CDR3 is built from 14 residues.

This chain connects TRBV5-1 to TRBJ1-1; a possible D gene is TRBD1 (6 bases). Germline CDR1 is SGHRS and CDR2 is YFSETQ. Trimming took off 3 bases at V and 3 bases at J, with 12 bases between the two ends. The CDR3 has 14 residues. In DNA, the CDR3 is TGCGCCAGCAGCTCGACAGGTTCGTACACTGAAGCTTTCTTT. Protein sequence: CASSSTGSYTEAFF.

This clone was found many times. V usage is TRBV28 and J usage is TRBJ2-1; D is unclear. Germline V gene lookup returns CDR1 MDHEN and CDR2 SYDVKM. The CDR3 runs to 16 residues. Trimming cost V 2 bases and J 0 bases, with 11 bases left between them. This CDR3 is CASSLNGVGSYNEQFF. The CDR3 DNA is TGTGCCAGCAGTTTAAATGGGGTCGGCTCCTACAATGAGCAGTTCTTC.

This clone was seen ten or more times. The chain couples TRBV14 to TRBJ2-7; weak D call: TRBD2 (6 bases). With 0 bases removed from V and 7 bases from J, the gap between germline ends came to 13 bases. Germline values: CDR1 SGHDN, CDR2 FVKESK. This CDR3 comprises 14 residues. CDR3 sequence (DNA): TGTGCCAGCAGCCAAGAGGAGGGAGTGGCTGAGCAGTACTTC. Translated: CASSQEEGVAEQYF.

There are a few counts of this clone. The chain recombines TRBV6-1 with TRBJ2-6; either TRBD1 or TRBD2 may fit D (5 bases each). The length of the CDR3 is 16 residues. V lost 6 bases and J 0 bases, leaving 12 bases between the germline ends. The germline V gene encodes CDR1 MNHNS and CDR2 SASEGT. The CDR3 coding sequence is TGTGCCAGCAGCTCCCCGGGGACCTCTGGGGCCAACGTCCTGACTTTC. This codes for CASSSPGTSGANVLTF.

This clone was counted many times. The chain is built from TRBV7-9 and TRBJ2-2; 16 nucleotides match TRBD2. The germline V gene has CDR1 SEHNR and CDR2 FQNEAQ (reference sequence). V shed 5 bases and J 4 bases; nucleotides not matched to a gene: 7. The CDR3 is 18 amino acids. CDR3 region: CASSRGLAGGRRTGELFF. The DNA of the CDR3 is TGTGCCAGCAGCAGGGGACTAGCGGGAGGGCGTCGCACCGGGGAGCTGTTTTTT. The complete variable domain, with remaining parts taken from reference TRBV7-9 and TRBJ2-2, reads DTGVSQNPRHKITKRGQNVTFRCDPISEHNRLYWYRQTLGQGPEFLTYFQNEAQLEKSRLLSDRFSAERPKGSFSTLEIQRTEQGDSAMYLCASSRGLAGGRRTGELFFGEGSRLTVL.

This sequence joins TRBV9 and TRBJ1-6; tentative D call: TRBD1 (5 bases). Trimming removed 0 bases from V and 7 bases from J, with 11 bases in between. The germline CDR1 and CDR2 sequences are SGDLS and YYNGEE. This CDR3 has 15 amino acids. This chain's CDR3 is CASSVASAGNSPLHF. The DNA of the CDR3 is TGTGCCAGCAGCGTAGCCTCGGCAGGGAATTCACCCCTCCACTTT.

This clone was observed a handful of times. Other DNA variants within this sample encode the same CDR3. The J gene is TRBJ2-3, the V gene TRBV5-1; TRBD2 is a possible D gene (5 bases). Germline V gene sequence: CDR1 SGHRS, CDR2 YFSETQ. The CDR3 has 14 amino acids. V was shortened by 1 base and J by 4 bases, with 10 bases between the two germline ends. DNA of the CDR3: TGCGCCAGCAGCTTGTGGGCTAGCCCAGATACGCAGTATTTT. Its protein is CASSLWASPDTQYF.

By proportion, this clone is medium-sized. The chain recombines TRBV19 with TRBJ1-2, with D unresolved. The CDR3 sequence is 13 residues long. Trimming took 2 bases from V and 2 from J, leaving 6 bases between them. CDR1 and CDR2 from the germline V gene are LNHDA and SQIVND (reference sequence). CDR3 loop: CASSIFGNYGYTF. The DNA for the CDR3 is TGTGCCAGTAGTATATTTGGGAACTATGGCTACACCTTC. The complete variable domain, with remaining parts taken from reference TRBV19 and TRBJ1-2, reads DGGITQSPKYLFRKEGQNVTLSCEQNLNHDAMYWYRQDPGQGLRLIYYSQIVNDFQKGDIAEGYSVSREKKESFPLTVTSAQKNPTAFYLCASSIFGNYGYTFGSGTRLTVV.

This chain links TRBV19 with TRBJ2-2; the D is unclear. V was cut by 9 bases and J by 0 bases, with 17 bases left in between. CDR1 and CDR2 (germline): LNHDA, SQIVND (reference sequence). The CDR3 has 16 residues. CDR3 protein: CASSFGGHANTGELFF. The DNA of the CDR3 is TGTGCCAGCAGCTTCGGCGGTCACGCGAACACCGGGGAGCTGTTTTTT.

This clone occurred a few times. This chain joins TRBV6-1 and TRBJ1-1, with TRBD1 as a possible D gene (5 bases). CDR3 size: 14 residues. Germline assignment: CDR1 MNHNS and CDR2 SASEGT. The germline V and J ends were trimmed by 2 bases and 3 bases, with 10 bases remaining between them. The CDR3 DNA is TGTGCCAGCAGTGAAAGTACGGGGGACACTGAAGCTTTCTTT. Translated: CASSESTGDTEAFF.

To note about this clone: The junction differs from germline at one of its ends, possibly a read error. CDR3 sequence (DNA): TGTGCCATCAGCCCCTGGACAGGCTACGAGCAGTACTTC. It yields the protein CAISPWTGYEQYF. The J gene is TRBJ2-7, the V gene TRBV3-1; TRBD1 matches 7 bases. The length of the CDR3 is 13 residues. Germline CDR1 reads LGHDT; CDR2 reads YNNKEL (reference sequence).

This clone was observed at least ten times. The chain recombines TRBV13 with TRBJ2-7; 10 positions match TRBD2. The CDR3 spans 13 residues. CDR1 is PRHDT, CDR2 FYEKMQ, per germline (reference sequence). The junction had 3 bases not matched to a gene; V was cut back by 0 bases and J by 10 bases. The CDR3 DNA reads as TGTGCCAGCAGCTTAGGCCCTAGCGGGGGTCAGTACTTC. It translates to CASSLGPSGGQYF.

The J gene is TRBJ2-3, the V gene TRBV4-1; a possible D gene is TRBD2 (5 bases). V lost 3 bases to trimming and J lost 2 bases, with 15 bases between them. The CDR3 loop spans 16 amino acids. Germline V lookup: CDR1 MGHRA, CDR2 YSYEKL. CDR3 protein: CASSQEFGMNTDTQYF. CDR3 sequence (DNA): TGCGCCAGCAGCCAGGAGTTCGGGATGAACACAGATACGCAGTATTTT.

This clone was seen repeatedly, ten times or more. The CDR3 protein is CASSSPDRVFETQYF. In DNA, the CDR3 is TGTGCCAGCAGCAGCCCGGACAGGGTGTTCGAGACCCAGTACTTC. The chain employs TRBV6-1 and TRBJ2-5; TRBD1 aligns across 8 bases. Germline V gives CDR1 MNHNS, CDR2 SASEGT. The V and J ends lost 6 bases and 5 bases, in that order; junction bases with no gene match: 11. This CDR3 region has 15 residues.